Given below is one T cell receptor (beta chain) in context. The data originate from a study of blood T cell repertoires in COVID-19. Residents of around 24 US areas, aged about 18 to 95 years, made up the participants. CDR1 is LNHDA and CDR2 is SQIVND in the germline V gene (reference sequence). The V gene end was trimmed by 5 bases and the J gene end by 6 bases; junction bases not matched to a gene: 2. The CDR3 runs 13 residues. Profiled with immunoSEQ multiplex PCR; TCRdb holds only in-frame clones, not every one. The sample holds some 330,000 clones, about 87% seen once. The TCR sequence derives from a man aged 35 to 55 in a cohort exposed to, infected with or recovered from COVID-19 (not recorded which). V usage is TRBV19 and J usage is TRBJ1-5; TRBD1 aligns across 9 bases. The material sequenced was PBMCs or T cells enriched from blood (not recorded which). CDR3 bases: TGTGCCAGTAGTGGGACAGGGCTTCAGCCCCAGCATTTT. This gives the protein CASSGTGLQPQHF.